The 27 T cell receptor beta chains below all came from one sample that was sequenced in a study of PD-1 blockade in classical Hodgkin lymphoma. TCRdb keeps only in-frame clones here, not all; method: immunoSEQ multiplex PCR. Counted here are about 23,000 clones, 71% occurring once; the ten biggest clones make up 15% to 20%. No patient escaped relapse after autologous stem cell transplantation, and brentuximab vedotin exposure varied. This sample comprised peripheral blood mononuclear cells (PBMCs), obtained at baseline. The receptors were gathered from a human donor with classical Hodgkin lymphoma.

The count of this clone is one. The CDR3 DNA is TGTGCCACCAAGTTCGGCAGGGTTGGGGAAAAACTGTTTTTT. This sequence encodes CATKFGRVGEKLFF. This chain joins TRBV10-3 and TRBJ1-4, with D possibly TRBD1 on 5 matching bases. The CDR3 totals 14 residues. Trimming took off 10 bases at V and 8 bases at J, with 20 bases between the two ends. Germline V gives CDR1 ENHRY, CDR2 SYGVKD.

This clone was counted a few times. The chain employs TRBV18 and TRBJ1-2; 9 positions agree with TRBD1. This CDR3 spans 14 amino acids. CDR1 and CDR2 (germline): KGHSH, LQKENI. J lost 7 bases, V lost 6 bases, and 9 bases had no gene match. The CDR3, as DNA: TGTGCCAGCTCCATTGTACAGGGGGCGCTTGGCTACACCTTC. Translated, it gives CASSIVQGALGYTF.

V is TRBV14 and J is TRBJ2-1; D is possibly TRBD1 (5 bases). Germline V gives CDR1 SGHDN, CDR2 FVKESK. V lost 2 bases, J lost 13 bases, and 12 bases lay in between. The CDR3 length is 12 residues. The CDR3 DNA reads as TGTGCCAGCAGCCAACGCGTTGGACAACAGTTCTTC. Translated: CASSQRVGQQFF.

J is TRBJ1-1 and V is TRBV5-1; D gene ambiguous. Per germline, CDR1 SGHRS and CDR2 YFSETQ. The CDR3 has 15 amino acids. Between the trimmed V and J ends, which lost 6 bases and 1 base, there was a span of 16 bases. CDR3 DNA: TGCGCCAGCAAGCTAGACACGGTTCGGAACACTGAAGCTTTCTTT. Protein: CASKLDTVRNTEAFF.

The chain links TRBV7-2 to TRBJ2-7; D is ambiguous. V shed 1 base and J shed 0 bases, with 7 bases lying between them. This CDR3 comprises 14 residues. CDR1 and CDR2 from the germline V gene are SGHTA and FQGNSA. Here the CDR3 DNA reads TGTGCCAGCAGCTTAGTCGTCCACTCCTACGAGCAGTACTTC. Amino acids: CASSLVVHSYEQYF.

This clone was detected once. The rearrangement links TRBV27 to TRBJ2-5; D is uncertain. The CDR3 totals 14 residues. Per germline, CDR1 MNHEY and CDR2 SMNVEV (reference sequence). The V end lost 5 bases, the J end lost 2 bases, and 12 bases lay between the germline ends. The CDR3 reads CASSPIGVQETQYF. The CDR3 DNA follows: TGTGCCAGCAGTCCGATTGGGGTACAAGAGACCCAGTACTTC.

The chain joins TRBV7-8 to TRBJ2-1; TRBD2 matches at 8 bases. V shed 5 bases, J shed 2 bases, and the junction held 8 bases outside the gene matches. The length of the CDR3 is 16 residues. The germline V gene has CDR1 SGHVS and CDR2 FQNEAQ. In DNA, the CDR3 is TGTGCCAGCAGCGGACAAGCGGGAGAACCCTACAATGAGCAGTTCTTC. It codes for CASSGQAGEPYNEQFF.

The CDR3 nucleotides are TGTGCCAGCAGTCCCCGGGGGGTATGGGCTACGCAGTATTTT. Amino acids: CASSPRGVWATQYF. J is TRBJ2-3 and V is TRBV6-6; 7 bases agree with TRBD2. Per the germline V gene, CDR1 is MNHNY and CDR2 is SVGAGI (reference sequence). J was trimmed by 8 bases and V by 5 bases; bases with no gene match: 10. This CDR3 comprises 14 residues.

CDR3 in DNA: TGTGCCAGCAGCCCCACAGAGTTGACTAATGAAAAACTGTTTTTT. Translation gives CASSPTELTNEKLFF. The gene calls are TRBV7-2 and TRBJ1-4; D not resolved. CDR3 length: 15 residues. V was pared by 5 bases and J by 2 bases, with 12 bases between. Germline-derived CDR1 and CDR2 are SGHTA and FQGNSA.

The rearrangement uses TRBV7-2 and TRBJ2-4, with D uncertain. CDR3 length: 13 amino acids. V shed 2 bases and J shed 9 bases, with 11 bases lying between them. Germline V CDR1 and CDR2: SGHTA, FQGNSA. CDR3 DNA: TGTGCCAGCAGCTTAAGACCTCTAGGCATTCAGTACTTC. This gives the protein CASSLRPLGIQYF.

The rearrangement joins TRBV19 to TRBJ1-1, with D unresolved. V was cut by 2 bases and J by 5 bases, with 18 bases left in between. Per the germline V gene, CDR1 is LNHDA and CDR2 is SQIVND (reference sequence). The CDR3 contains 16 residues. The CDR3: CASSISHSTVGTEAFF. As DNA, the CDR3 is TGTGCCAGTAGTATAAGCCACTCCACCGTTGGGACTGAAGCTTTCTTT.

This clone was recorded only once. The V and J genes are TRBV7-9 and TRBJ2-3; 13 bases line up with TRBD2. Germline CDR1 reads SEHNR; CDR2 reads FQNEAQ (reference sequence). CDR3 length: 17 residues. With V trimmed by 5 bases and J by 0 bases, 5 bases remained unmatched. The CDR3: CASSPGLAGTSTDTQYF. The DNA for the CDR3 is TGTGCCAGCAGCCCGGGACTAGCGGGGACTAGCACAGATACGCAGTATTTT.

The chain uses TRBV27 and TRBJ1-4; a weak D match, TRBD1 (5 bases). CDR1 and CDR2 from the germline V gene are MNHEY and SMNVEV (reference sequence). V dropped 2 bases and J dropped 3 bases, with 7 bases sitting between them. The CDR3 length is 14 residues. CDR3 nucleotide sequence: TGTGCCAGCAGTTTAGGAGGGGCTAATGAAAAACTGTTTTTT. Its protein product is CASSLGGANEKLFF.

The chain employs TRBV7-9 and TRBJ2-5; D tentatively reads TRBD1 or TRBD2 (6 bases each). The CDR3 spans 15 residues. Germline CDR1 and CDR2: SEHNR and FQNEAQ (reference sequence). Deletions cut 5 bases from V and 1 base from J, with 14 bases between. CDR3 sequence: CASSPLEGVQETQYF. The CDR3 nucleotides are TGTGCCAGCAGCCCCCTGGAGGGGGTCCAAGAGACCCAGTACTTC.

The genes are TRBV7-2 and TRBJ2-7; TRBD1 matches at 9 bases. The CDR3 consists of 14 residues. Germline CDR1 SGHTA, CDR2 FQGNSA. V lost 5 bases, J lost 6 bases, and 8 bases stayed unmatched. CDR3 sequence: CASSTRQGEVEQYF. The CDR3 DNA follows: TGTGCCAGCAGCACCAGACAGGGGGAGGTCGAGCAGTACTTC.

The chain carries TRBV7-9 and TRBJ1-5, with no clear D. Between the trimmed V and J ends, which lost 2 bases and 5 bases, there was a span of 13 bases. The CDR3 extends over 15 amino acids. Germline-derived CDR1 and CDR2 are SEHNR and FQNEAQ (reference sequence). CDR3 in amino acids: CASSLSRSVDQPQHF. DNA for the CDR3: TGTGCCAGCAGCTTATCGAGATCGGTGGATCAGCCCCAGCATTTT.

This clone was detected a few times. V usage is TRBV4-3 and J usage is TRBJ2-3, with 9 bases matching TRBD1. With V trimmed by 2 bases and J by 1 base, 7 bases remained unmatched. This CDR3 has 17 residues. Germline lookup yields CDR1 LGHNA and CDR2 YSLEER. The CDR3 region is CASSQTPQGAGTDTQYF. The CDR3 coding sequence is TGCGCCAGCAGCCAAACCCCACAGGGGGCAGGCACAGATACGCAGTATTTT.

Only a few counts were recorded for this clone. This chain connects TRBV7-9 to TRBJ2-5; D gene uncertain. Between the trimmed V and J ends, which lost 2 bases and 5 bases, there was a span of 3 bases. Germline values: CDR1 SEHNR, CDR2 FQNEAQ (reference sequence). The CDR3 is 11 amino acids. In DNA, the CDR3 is TGTGCCAGCAGCTTATATGAGACCCAGTACTTC. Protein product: CASSLYETQYF.

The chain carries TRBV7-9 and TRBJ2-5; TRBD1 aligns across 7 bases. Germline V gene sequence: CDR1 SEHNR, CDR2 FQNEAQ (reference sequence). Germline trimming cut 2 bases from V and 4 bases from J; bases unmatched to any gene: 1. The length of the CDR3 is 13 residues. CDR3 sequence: CASSLTGVETQYF. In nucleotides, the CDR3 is TGTGCCAGCAGCTTAACAGGGGTAGAGACCCAGTACTTC.

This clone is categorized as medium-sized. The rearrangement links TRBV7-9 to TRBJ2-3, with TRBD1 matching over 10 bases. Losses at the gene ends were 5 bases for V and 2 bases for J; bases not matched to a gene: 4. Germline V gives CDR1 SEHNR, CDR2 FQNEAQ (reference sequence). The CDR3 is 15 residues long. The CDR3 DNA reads TGTGCCAGCAGCCTTGGGACAGGGGTCACAGATACGCAGTATTTT. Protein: CASSLGTGVTDTQYF.

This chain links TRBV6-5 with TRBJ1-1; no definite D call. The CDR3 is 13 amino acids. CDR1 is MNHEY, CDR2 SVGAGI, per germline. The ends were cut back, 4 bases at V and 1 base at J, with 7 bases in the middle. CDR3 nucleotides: TGTGCCAGCAGTTTTGGGCAGAACACTGAAGCTTTCTTT. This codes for CASSFGQNTEAFF.

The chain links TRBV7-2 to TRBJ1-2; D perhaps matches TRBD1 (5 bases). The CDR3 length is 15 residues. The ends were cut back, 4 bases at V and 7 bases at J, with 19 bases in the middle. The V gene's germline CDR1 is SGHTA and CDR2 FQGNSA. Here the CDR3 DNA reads TGTGCCAGCAGCTCCATTTCTGGGGGGTTAGGTGGCTACACCTTC. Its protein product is CASSSISGGLGGYTF.

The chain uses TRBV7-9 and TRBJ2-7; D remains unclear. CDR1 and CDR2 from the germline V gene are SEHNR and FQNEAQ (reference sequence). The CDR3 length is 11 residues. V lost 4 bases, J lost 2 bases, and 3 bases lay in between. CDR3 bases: TGTGCCAGCAGCTCGCCCTACGAGCAGTACTTC. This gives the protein CASSSPYEQYF. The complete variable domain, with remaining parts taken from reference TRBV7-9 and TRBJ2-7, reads DTGVSQNPRHKITKRGQNVTFRCDPISEHNRLYWYRQTLGQGPEFLTYFQNEAQLEKSRLLSDRFSAERPKGSFSTLEIQRTEQGDSAMYLCASSSPYEQYFGPGTRLTVT.

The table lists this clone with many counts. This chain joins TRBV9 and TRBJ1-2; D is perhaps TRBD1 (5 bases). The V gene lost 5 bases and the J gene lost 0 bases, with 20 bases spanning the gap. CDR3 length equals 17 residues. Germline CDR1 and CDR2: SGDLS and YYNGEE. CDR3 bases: TGTGCCAGCAGTGCAAGTTGGGGCGGCACCCCTAACTATGGCTACACCTTC. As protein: CASSASWGGTPNYGYTF. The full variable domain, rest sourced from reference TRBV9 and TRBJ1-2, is DSGVTQTPKHLITATGQRVTLRCSPRSGDLSVYWYQQSLDQGLQFLIQYYNGEERAKGNILERFSAQQFPDLHSELNLSSLELGDSALYFCASSASWGGTPNYGYTFGSGTRLTVV.

The CDR3 coding sequence is TGTGCCAGCAGCTTAGATCACGAGGGGGAAGTAAAGGAAACGTGGAACACCATATATTTT. The encoded protein is CASSLDHEGEVKETWNTIYF. V is TRBV11-2 and J is TRBJ1-3; a weak D match, TRBD1 (6 bases). This CDR3 is 20 amino acids long. Germline values: CDR1 SGHAT, CDR2 FQNNGV. Trimming stripped 0 bases from V and 7 bases from J, with 28 bases between.

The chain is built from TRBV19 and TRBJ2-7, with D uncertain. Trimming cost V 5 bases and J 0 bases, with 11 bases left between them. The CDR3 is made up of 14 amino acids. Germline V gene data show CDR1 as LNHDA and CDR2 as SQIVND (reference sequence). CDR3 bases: TGTGCCAGTAGTTTTATAGGGATCTCCTACGAGCAGTACTTC. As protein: CASSFIGISYEQYF.

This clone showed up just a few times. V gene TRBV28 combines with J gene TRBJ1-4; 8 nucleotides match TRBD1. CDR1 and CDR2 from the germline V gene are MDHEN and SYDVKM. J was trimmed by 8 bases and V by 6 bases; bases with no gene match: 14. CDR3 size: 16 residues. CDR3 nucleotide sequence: TGTGCCAGCAGCCTACCTAGTCAGGGGGCATTGGAAAAACTGTTTTTT. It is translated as CASSLPSQGALEKLFF.